Sequencing of this T cell receptor beta chain was carried out in a study of shared clonotypes between healthy human individuals. Whole-study results and caveats: Non-shared clonotypes displayed generation probabilities falling below those of clonotypes present in all four donors.

Here immunoSEQ multiplex PCR was the method, and the copy in TCRdb shows in-frame clones only, minus some. The table shows about 990,000 clones, with roughly 74% occurring only once. This clone was seen a handful of times. Its target is not known. The CDR3 is 13 amino acids. In germline, CDR1 is LGHNA, CDR2 YNFKEQ. The V end lost 1 base, the J end lost 8 bases, and 11 bases lay between the germline ends. This TCR was sampled from a man younger than 35 in good health. Some clones in this sample may be carry-over from other donors' samples. Sequencing was carried out using memory CD4+ T cells from PBMCs. The subset here: CD45RA-negative fraction. The chain recombines TRBV4-2 with TRBJ1-2; possible D gene TRBD1, 5 bases. As DNA, the CDR3 is TGTGCCAGCAGCCAAGGGGGGGTGGAGGGCTACACCTTC. Its translation: CASSQGGVEGYTF.